This TCR beta chain stems from a study of blood T cell repertoires in COVID-19. About the research overall: Acute and convalescent COVID-19 samples came from the United States, Italy and Spain. From T cells, B-cell-depleted T cells, or PBMCs came the material, which was cDNA or gDNA.

The germline V gene has CDR1 MNHEY and CDR2 SVGAGI. V was clipped by 2 bases and J by 5 bases, with 12 bases between them. CDR3 size: 15 residues. Clones were read by immunoSEQ multiplex PCR, and TCRdb kept only the in-frame ones, dropping some. The sample yields more than 300,000 clones, more than 70% seen once. Those who participated ranged in age from roughly 18 to 95 years and resided in 20 to 30 US areas. Sequencing was carried out using PBMCs or T cells enriched from blood (not recorded which). The clonotype was recovered from a man aged 40-55 years in a cohort exposed to, infected with or recovered from COVID-19 (not recorded which). The V call is TRBV6-5, the J call TRBJ2-2; D is possibly TRBD1 (5 bases). In DNA form, the CDR3 reads TGTGCCAGCAGTTACCAGACAGCCGGAACCGGGGAGCTGTTTTTT. Its translation: CASSYQTAGTGELFF.